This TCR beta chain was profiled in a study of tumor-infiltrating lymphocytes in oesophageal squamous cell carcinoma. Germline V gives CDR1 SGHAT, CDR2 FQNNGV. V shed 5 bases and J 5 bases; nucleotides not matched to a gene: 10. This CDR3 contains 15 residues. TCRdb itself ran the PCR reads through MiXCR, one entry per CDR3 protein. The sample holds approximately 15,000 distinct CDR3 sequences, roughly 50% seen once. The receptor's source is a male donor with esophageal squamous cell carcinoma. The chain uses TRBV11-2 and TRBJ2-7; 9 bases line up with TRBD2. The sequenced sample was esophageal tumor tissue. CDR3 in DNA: TGTGCCAGCAGCAACGCGTTAGCGGGAGCCCACGAGCAGTACTTC. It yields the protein CASSNALAGAHEQYF.